These T cell receptor beta chains were read from a single sample in a study of cytomegalovirus exposure and HLA in healthy donors. The protocol was immunoSEQ multiplex PCR, while the TCRdb copy is restricted to in-frame clones and leaves out a portion. The sample lists about 130,000 clones, about 76% seen once, with 6% to 8% in the top ten. Sequenced: PBMCs. Receptors were obtained from a man aged 35 to 55 in good health and CMV-seropositive. The conserved cysteine and the conserved F or W are not part of the CDR3 here.

TRBV4-1	TRBJ1-4	ASSPGHSTNEKLF
TRBV4-1	TRBJ2-3	ASSQEGLAGLEDTQY
TRBV27	TRBJ1-2	ASSFGGGYGYT
TRBV7-9	TRBJ2-2	ASSPGSHLTGELF
TRBV2	TRBJ1-1	ASSPGTGAWDTEAF
TRBV6-5	TRBJ2-7	ASSTDRYEQY
TRBV19	TRBJ2-7	ASSPGLTYEQY
TRBV19	TRBJ2-7	ASSSGDEQY
TRBV4-2	.	ASSHRSGGSYEQY
TRBV27	TRBJ1-2	ASSWGRGTYGYT
TRBV5-4	TRBJ2-3	ASSAGLAGSTDTQY
TRBV6-6	TRBJ2-7	ASSLKVGRSVEQY
TRBV6-4	TRBJ2-1	ASSESRLAGLDEQF
TRBV6-5	TRBJ2-7	ASSYSRDPSYEQY
TRBV4-2	TRBJ2-7	ASSPGSGYEQY